The clone carrying this T cell receptor beta chain is deemed large. Its cognate antigen is unknown. This specimen comes from a study of naive and memory T cell subsets. TCR cDNA received a 3' ligated oligonucleotide that carried a UMI. Input was about 1 to 1,100 ng of DNase-treated total RNA without cell sorting. The SP2 primer and nested alpha and beta constant region primers amplified ligated cDNA in four rounds. Alpha and beta constant region primers primed reverse transcription for blood and skin samples. One entry per CDR3 protein results from TCRdb running MiXCR on the UMI-ligation and nested PCR reads. The sample consists of around 670 distinct CDR3 sequences, approximately 5% of them appearing once. CDR3 length: 16 residues. Germline V gene sequence: CDR1 DFQATT, CDR2 SNEGSKA (reference sequence). V dropped 5 bases and J dropped 4; count of bases not matched to a gene: 11. Study-wide results and caveats: This RNA-based method may be sensitive to activation-related transcript changes.

The TCR comes from an adult in good health. V usage is TRBV20-1 and J usage is TRBJ2-1; TRBD2 matches 10 bases. The input for sequencing was skin, taken from a tuberculin skin test site or a saline-injected site (not recorded which). This CDR3 reads CSAFLLAGRLYNEQFF. The CDR3, as DNA: TGCAGTGCTTTTTTACTAGCGGGAAGGTTGTACAATGAGCAGTTCTTC.